This entry describes one T cell receptor (beta chain). Antigen specificity is unknown. This sample stems from a study of CD8 T cells in Susac syndrome. General study results and limits: The study recognized that its TCR sequencing and HLA analysis covered a relatively small number of individuals.

CDR1 is SGHDT, CDR2 YYEEEE, per germline. V was clipped by 0 bases and J by 2 bases, with 15 bases between them. The CDR3 has 17 residues. The RNA input was roughly 0.45 to 1 ug, and it was reverse transcribed with random hexamers. It was immunoSEQ multiplex PCR that amplified TCR beta CDR3 across 54 Vbeta and 13 Jbeta. Via MiXCR, TCRdb re-called the immunoSEQ multiplex PCR reads, giving one row per CDR3 protein. The table records 200,000 to 250,000 distinct CDR3 sequences, around 95% of them present only once. TCR beta sequencing was performed on blood CD8+ and CD4+ T cells. Sequenced sample: CD4+ T cells from PBMCs. The chain couples TRBV5-6 to TRBJ1-5; no definite D call. This TCR was recovered from a human donor with multiple sclerosis. The CDR3: CASSLGPGGRGNQPQHF. The CDR3 bases are TGTGCCAGCAGCTTGGGGCCAGGAGGAAGGGGCAATCAGCCCCAGCATTTT.